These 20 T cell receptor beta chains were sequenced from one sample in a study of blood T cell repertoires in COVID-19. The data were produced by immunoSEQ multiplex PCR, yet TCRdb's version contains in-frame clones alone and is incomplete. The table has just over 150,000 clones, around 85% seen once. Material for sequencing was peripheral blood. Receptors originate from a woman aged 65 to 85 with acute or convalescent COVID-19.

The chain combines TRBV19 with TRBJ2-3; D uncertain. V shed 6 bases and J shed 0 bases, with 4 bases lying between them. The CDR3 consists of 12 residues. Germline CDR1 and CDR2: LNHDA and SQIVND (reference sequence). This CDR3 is CASRASTDTQYF. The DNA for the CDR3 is TGTGCCAGTAGGGCTAGCACAGATACGCAGTATTTT.

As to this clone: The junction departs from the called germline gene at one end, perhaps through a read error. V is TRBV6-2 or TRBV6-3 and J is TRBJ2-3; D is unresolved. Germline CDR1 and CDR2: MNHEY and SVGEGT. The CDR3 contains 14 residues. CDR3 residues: CASSYRGAVDAQYF. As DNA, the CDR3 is TGTGCCAGCAGTTATCGTGGAGCTGTAGATGCGCAGTATTTT.

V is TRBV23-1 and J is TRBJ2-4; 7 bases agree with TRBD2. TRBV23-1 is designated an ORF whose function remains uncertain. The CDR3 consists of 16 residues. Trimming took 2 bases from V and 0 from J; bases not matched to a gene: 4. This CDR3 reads CASSQSGTGAKNIQYF. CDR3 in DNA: TGCGCCAGCAGTCAAAGCGGGACCGGAGCCAAAAACATTCAGTACTTC.

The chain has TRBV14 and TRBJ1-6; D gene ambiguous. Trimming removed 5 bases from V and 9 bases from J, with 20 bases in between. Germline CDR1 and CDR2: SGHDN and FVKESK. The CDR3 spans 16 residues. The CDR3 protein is CASSVRDPLGFSPLHF. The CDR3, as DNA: TGTGCCAGCAGCGTACGGGATCCCTTAGGGTTTTCACCCCTCCACTTT.

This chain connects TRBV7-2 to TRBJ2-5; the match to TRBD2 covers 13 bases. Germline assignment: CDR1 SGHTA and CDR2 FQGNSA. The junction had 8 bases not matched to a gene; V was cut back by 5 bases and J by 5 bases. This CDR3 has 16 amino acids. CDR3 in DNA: TGTGCCAGCAGCCACCGACAGGGACTAGCGGGGGAGACCCAGTACTTC. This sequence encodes CASSHRQGLAGETQYF.

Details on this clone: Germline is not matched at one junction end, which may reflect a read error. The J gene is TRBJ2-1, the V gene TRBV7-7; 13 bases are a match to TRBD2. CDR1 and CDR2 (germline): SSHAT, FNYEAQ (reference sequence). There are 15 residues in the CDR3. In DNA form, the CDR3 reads TGTGCTAGCAGCGCGACTAGCGGGGGGTTAGATGAGCAGTTCTTC. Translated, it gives CASSATSGGLDEQFF.

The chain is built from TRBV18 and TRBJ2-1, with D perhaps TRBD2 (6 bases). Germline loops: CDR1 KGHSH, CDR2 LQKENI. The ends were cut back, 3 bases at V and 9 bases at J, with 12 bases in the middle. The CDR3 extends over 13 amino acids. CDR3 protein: CASSPPLAGEQFF. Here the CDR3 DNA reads TGTGCCAGCTCACCCCCACTAGCTGGTGAGCAGTTCTTC. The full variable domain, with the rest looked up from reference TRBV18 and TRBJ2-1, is NAGVMQNPRHLVRRRGQEARLRCSPMKGHSHVYWYRQLPEEGLKFMVYLQKENIIDESGMPKERFSAEFPKEGPSILRIQQVVRGDSAAYFCASSPPLAGEQFFGPGTRLTVL.

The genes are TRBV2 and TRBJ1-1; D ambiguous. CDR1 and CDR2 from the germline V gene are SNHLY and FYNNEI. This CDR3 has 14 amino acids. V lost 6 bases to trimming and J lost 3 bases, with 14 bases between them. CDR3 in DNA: TGTGCCAGCAGATCCCCGGGGATGGACACTGAAGCTTTCTTT. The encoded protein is CASRSPGMDTEAFF.

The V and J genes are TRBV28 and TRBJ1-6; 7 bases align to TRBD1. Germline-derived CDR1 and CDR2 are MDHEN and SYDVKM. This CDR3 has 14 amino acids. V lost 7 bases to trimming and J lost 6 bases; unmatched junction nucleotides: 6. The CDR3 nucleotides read TGTGCCAGCAATCCCGACAGGGTTAATTCACCCCTCCACTTT. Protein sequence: CASNPDRVNSPLHF.

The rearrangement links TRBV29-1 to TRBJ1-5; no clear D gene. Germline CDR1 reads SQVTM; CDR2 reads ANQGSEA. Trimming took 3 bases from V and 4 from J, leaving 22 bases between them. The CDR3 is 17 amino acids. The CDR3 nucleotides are TGCAGCGTTGAGTCTATAGTCGCCATCCGTGCGAATCAGCCCCAGCATTTT. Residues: CSVESIVAIRANQPQHF.

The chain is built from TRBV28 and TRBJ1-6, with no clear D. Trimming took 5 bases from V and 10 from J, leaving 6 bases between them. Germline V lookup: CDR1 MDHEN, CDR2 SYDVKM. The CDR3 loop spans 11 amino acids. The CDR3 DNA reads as TGTGCCAGCAGTCTAGCATCACCCCTCCACTTT. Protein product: CASSLASPLHF.

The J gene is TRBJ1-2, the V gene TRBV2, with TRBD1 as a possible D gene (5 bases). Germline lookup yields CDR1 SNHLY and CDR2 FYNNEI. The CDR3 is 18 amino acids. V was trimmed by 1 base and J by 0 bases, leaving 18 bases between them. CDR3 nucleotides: TGTGCCAGCAGTGAAGGGCTGGGCAGGGAAGGCTCTAACTATGGCTACACCTTC. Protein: CASSEGLGREGSNYGYTF. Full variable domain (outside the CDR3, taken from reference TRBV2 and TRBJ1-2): EPEVTQTPSHQVTQMGQEVILRCVPISNHLYFYWYRQILGQKVEFLVSFYNNEISEKSEIFDDQFSVERPDGSNFTLKIRSTKLEDSAMYFCASSEGLGREGSNYGYTFGSGTRLTVV.

CDR3 DNA: TGTGCCAGCAGCTTAGCCTCCACAGGGGTCCAGCTGTTTTTT. Amino acids: CASSLASTGVQLFF. The chain is built from TRBV7-6 and TRBJ2-2, with 7 bases identical to TRBD1. The V and J ends lost 0 bases and 12 bases, in that order; junction bases with no gene match: 7. CDR3 length: 14 residues. Germline lookup yields CDR1 SGHVS and CDR2 FNYEAQ.

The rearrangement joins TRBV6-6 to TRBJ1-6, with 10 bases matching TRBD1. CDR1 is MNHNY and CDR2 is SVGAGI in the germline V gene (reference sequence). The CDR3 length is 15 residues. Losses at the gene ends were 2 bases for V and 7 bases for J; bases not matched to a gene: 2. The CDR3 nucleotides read TGTGCCAGCAGTTACGCGGGACAGGGGAATTCACCCCTCCACTTT. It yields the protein CASSYAGQGNSPLHF.

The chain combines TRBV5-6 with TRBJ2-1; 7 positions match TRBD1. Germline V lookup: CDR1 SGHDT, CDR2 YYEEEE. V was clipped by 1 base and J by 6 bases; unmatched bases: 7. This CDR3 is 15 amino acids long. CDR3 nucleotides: TGTGCCAGCAGCTTGAGTGCTGACAGGGTCAATGAGCAGTTCTTC. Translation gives CASSLSADRVNEQFF.

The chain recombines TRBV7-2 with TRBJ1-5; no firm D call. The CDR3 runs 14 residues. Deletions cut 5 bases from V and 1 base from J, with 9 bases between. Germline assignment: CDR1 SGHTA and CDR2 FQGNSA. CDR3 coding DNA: TGTGCCAGCAGCCCTGGTAGAAGCAATCAGCCCCAGCATTTT. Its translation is CASSPGRSNQPQHF.

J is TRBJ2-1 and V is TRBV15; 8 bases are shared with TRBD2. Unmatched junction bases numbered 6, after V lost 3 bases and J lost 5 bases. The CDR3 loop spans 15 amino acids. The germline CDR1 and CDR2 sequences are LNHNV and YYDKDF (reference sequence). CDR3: CATSSVGLGHNEQFF. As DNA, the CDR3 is TGTGCCACCAGCAGTGTGGGACTAGGGCACAATGAGCAGTTCTTC.

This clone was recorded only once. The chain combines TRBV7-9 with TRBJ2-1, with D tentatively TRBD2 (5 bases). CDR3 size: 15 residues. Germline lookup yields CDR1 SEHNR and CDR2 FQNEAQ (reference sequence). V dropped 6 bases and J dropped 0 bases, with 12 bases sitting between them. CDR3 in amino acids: CASRHVGSSYNEQFF. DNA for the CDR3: TGTGCCAGCAGGCACGTAGGGAGCTCCTACAATGAGCAGTTCTTC.

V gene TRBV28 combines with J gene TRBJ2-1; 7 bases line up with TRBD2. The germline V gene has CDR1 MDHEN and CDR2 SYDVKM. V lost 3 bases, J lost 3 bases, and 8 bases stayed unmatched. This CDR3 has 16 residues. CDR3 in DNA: TGTGCCAGCAGTTTCAAGGGAGGGACGAACTACAATGAGCAGTTCTTC. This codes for CASSFKGGTNYNEQFF.

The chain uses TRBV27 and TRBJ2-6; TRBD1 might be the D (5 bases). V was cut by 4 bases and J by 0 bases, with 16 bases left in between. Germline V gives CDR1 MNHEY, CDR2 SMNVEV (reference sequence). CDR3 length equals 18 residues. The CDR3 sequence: CASSSTTDLNSGANVLTF. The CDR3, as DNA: TGTGCCAGCAGTTCCACGACAGACCTAAACTCTGGGGCCAACGTCCTGACTTTC.